This TCR beta chain was captured by sequencing in a study of T-cell reconstitution after alpha-beta-depleted transplantation in children. Whole-study findings and limits: Day-60 TCRbeta diversity that was high in some patients was derived from surviving recipient T cells and thymic progenitors. Expanded clones from the graft, numbering several hundred, reportedly supplied alpha-beta T cells about two months after transplant. Most T-cell counts and diversity one year after the transplant came from T cells that were newly produced.

The authors prepared the TCRbeta library with unique molecular identifiers. Each CDR3 protein gets one entry after TCRdb re-called the PCR reads with MiXCR. Altogether approximately 82,000 distinct CDR3 sequences are present, 15% to 19% being singletons, with the ten largest covering 15% to 20%. The CDR3 totals 15 residues. V lost 4 bases to trimming and J lost 5 bases, with 14 bases between them. Germline lookup yields CDR1 LNHNV and CDR2 YYDKDF (reference sequence). Remarks on this clonotype: Its target is not known.

This specimen was PBMCs, mostly from graft donor cells, taken 180 days after TCRalphabeta/CD19-depleted stem cell transplant. The sequence was obtained from a male patient aged 2 to 9 who had a stem cell transplant for acute lymphoblastic leukemia, so the T cells may come from the graft donor. The rearrangement uses TRBV15 and TRBJ2-2; D unresolved. CDR3 bases: TGTGCCACCAGCACACCCATACTGAGGACCGGGGAGCTGTTTTTT. Its protein is CATSTPILRTGELFF.